The 27 T cell receptor beta chains below were found in one sample sequenced in a study of shared clonotypes between healthy human individuals. TCRdb's table, derived via immunoSEQ multiplex PCR, lists solely in-frame clones and lacks some. The table lists some 2 million clones, 85% to 95% of them singletons. Terminally differentiated effector memory CD45RA+ cells were excluded by CCR7 positive selection of CD45RO-negative cells. The sequencing input was naive CD8+ T cells sorted from blood. The receptors stem from a man between 18 and 29 years old in good health.

The rearrangement links TRBV7-9 to TRBJ2-5, with 7 bases fitting TRBD2. CDR1 SEHNR and CDR2 FQNEAQ come from the germline V gene (reference sequence). CDR3 length: 16 residues. The V segment lost 5 bases and the J segment 4 bases; nucleotides outside the gene matches: 13. The CDR3 is CASSKELAPYRETQYF. The CDR3, as DNA: TGTGCCAGCAGCAAAGAACTAGCGCCCTACCGAGAGACCCAGTACTTC.

The chain employs TRBV27 and TRBJ1-1, with no clear D. From germline, CDR1 is MNHEY and CDR2 SMNVEV (reference sequence). V lost 0 bases, J lost 3 bases, and 11 bases lay in between. This CDR3 has 15 residues. CDR3 sequence (DNA): TGTGCCAGCAGTTTATCGGCTGGGAGACACACTGAAGCTTTCTTT. It translates to CASSLSAGRHTEAFF.

The gene calls are TRBV13 and TRBJ1-2; the match to TRBD1 covers 9 bases. V trimming: 5 bases; J trimming: 7 bases; junction bases outside the gene matches: 8. This CDR3 has 14 residues. Germline loops: CDR1 PRHDT, CDR2 FYEKMQ (reference sequence). The CDR3 bases are TGTGCCAGCAGCGTAACAGGGGGCGCGGGTGGCTACACCTTC. This codes for CASSVTGGAGGYTF.

This chain links TRBV19 with TRBJ1-5; TRBD1 might be the D (5 bases). CDR3 length: 16 amino acids. V was cut by 3 bases and J by 0 bases, with 12 bases left in between. CDR1 is LNHDA, CDR2 SQIVND, per germline (reference sequence). CDR3 region: CASSIGTGGSNQPQHF. CDR3 DNA: TGTGCCAGTAGTATTGGGACGGGGGGTAGCAATCAGCCCCAGCATTTT.

This clone is a singleton in its sample. Other DNA sequences from this sample encode an identical CDR3 as well. This chain links TRBV10-2 with TRBJ1-6; D not resolved. The V gene lost 3 bases and the J gene lost 10 bases, with 4 bases spanning the gap. The CDR3 contains 11 residues. CDR1 and CDR2 from the germline V gene are WSHSY and SAAADI. CDR3: CASSDGSPLHF. As DNA, the CDR3 is TGCGCCAGCAGTGACGGCTCACCCCTCCACTTT.

The rearrangement links TRBV11-1 to TRBJ2-7; no clear D gene. Germline CDR1 SGHAT, CDR2 FQDESV (reference sequence). V lost 4 bases and J 5 bases, leaving 9 bases between the germline ends. The length of the CDR3 is 12 residues. CDR3 sequence: CASSSFRNEQYF. DNA for the CDR3: TGTGCCAGCAGCTCCTTCCGGAACGAGCAGTACTTC.

This sequence joins TRBV30 and TRBJ2-2; D might be TRBD2 (5 bases). The CDR3 has 14 amino acids. Germline CDR1 is GTSNPN and CDR2 is SVGIG (reference sequence). Deletions cut 4 bases from V and 5 bases from J, with 14 bases between. The DNA for the CDR3 is TGTGCCTGGATCAGAGGGTGGGGTACCGGGGAGCTGTTTTTT. This sequence encodes CAWIRGWGTGELFF. The entire variable domain, with the rest obtained from reference TRBV30 and TRBJ2-2, is as follows: SQTIHQWPATLVQPVGSPLSLECTVEGTSNPNLYWYRQAAGRGLQLLFYSVGIGQISSEVPQNLSASRPQDRQFILSSKKLLLSDSGFYLCAWIRGWGTGELFFGEGSRLTVL.

The CDR3 protein is CASSGKGGYEQYF. Written as DNA, the CDR3 is TGTGCCAGTAGTGGAAAGGGGGGCTACGAGCAGTACTTC. The chain combines TRBV19 with TRBJ2-7; the D call may be TRBD1 or TRBD2 (6 bases each). The CDR3 runs 13 residues. Germline loops: CDR1 LNHDA, CDR2 SQIVND (reference sequence). V gave up 5 bases and J gave up 3 bases, with 11 bases separating them.

V and J are TRBV5-4 and TRBJ2-7, with 10 bases aligning to TRBD1. Per germline, CDR1 SGHNT and CDR2 YYREEE (reference sequence). The trim removed 4 bases at V and 7 bases at J, leaving 11 bases unmatched. The CDR3 runs to 15 residues. DNA of the CDR3: TGTGCCAGCAGCAGTACCGGGACAGGGGTAGAAGAGCAGTACTTC. Protein sequence: CASSSTGTGVEEQYF. The whole variable domain, filled in from reference TRBV5-4 and TRBJ2-7, reads ETGVTQSPTHLIKTRGQQVTLRCSSQSGHNTVSWYQQALGQGPQFIFQYYREEENGRGNFPPRFSGLQFPNYSSELNVNALELDDSALYLCASSSTGTGVEEQYFGPGTRLTVT.

This clone was observed a single time. V and J are TRBV5-1 and TRBJ1-6; D gene uncertain. Germline assignment: CDR1 SGHRS and CDR2 YFSETQ. The CDR3 contains 17 residues. V was shortened by 4 bases and J by 10 bases, with 24 bases between the two germline ends. CDR3 amino acids: CASSRVTNGNLGSPLHF. CDR3 nucleotide sequence: TGCGCCAGCAGCCGAGTTACGAATGGCAACCTGGGGTCACCCCTCCACTTT.

Notes on this clone: The same CDR3 arises from other DNA sequences in this sample as well. This CDR3 reads CASSPGQDYEQYF. The CDR3 bases are TGTGCCAGTAGTCCGGGACAGGATTACGAGCAGTACTTC. The chain links TRBV19 to TRBJ2-7, with 8 nucleotides matching TRBD1. Germline V gives CDR1 LNHDA, CDR2 SQIVND (reference sequence). The ends lost 5 bases at V and 4 bases at J; junction bases unmatched: 4. This CDR3 is built from 13 residues.

The chain has TRBV30 and TRBJ2-7; 10 bases agree with TRBD1. The CDR3 is 15 residues long. V lost 5 bases, J lost 1 base, and 8 bases stayed unmatched. Germline CDR1 and CDR2: GTSNPN and SVGIG (reference sequence). The CDR3 region is CAWEQDRGGSYEQYF. In nucleotides, the CDR3 is TGTGCCTGGGAACAGGACAGGGGGGGGTCCTACGAGCAGTACTTC. Drawing the rest from reference TRBV30 and TRBJ2-7, the complete variable domain is SQTIHQWPATLVQPVGSPLSLECTVEGTSNPNLYWYRQAAGRGLQLLFYSVGIGQISSEVPQNLSASRPQDRQFILSSKKLLLSDSGFYLCAWEQDRGGSYEQYFGPGTRLTVT.

This chain uses TRBV2 with TRBJ1-1; D uncertain. V was cut by 8 bases and J by 1 base, with 5 bases left in between. The CDR3 extends over 11 amino acids. CDR1 SNHLY and CDR2 FYNNEI come from the germline V gene. In nucleotides, the CDR3 is TGTGCCAGCCCGAAGAACACTGAAGCTTTCTTT. It is translated as CASPKNTEAFF.

V and J are TRBV29-1 and TRBJ2-2; possible D gene TRBD1, 6 bases. The V and J ends lost 2 bases and 5 bases respectively, with 15 bases between them. The germline V gene encodes CDR1 SQVTM and CDR2 ANQGSEA. This CDR3 has 15 residues. The CDR3 nucleotides are TGCAGCGTTGAATCGGCCAGGGGAAGTACCGGGGAGCTGTTTTTT. Translating it yields CSVESARGSTGELFF.

DNA of the CDR3: TGTGCCAGCAGCGCACGACTCACAGATACGCAGTATTTT. This gives the protein CASSARLTDTQYF. This sequence joins TRBV7-9 and TRBJ2-3; no definite D call. Germline CDR1 reads SEHNR; CDR2 reads FQNEAQ (reference sequence). CDR3 length: 13 residues. The V end lost 5 bases, the J end lost 2 bases, and 8 bases lay between the germline ends.

The chain is built from TRBV19 and TRBJ1-4; TRBD1 aligns across 7 bases. The CDR3 sequence is 12 residues long. J lost 8 bases, V lost 6 bases, and 3 bases had no gene match. Germline assignment: CDR1 LNHDA and CDR2 SQIVND (reference sequence). Here the CDR3 DNA reads TGTGCCAGTAGAGGACAGGTCGAAAAACTGTTTTTT. Translated: CASRGQVEKLFF. Complete variable domain (other parts from reference TRBV19 and TRBJ1-4): DGGITQSPKYLFRKEGQNVTLSCEQNLNHDAMYWYRQDPGQGLRLIYYSQIVNDFQKGDIAEGYSVSREKKESFPLTVTSAQKNPTAFYLCASRGQVEKLFFGSGTQLSVL.

V and J are TRBV29-1 and TRBJ2-4, with a possible D match to TRBD1 (5 bases). The CDR3 spans 11 residues. The V and J ends lost 5 bases and 10 bases respectively, with 12 bases between them. Germline V gene sequence: CDR1 SQVTM, CDR2 ANQGSEA. CDR3 protein: CSVFMDNIQYF. DNA for the CDR3: TGCAGCGTTTTTATGGACAATATTCAGTACTTC.

This clone has a single count. The CDR3 bases are TGCGCCAGCAGCCAGAGGACCCTGCTCACAGATACGCAGTATTTT. Encoded protein: CASSQRTLLTDTQYF. The gene calls are TRBV4-3 and TRBJ2-3; D is undetermined. Between the trimmed V and J ends, which lost 3 bases and 2 bases, there was a span of 12 bases. CDR3 length: 15 amino acids. In germline, CDR1 is LGHNA, CDR2 YSLEER.

The CDR3: CASSHYRDLNTEAFF. The CDR3 nucleotides are TGTGCCAGCAGCCACTACCGGGATTTGAACACTGAAGCTTTCTTT. The V call is TRBV5-4, the J call TRBJ1-1; D unresolved. Trimming took 4 bases from V and 0 from J, leaving 13 bases between them. Germline V CDR1 and CDR2: SGHNT, YYREEE (reference sequence). The CDR3 has 15 amino acids.

V gene TRBV29-1 combines with J gene TRBJ2-1, with 8 bases matching TRBD2. V trimming: 1 base; J trimming: 6 bases; junction bases outside the gene matches: 8. This CDR3 has 15 amino acids. Germline lookup yields CDR1 SQVTM and CDR2 ANQGSEA. The CDR3 DNA is TGCAGCGTTGAAGGGACTAGCATACAGGGCAATGAGCAGTTCTTC. It specifies CSVEGTSIQGNEQFF.

The CDR3 DNA follows: TGTGCCAGCAGCTTGGGGGACAGCTATAATTCACCCCTCCACTTT. Translated: CASSLGDSYNSPLHF. The gene calls are TRBV11-2 and TRBJ1-6; the match to TRBD1 covers 7 bases. V dropped 3 bases and J dropped 3; count of bases not matched to a gene: 2. There are 15 residues in the CDR3. Germline V lookup: CDR1 SGHAT, CDR2 FQNNGV.

The rearrangement joins TRBV6-1 to TRBJ1-2, with D possibly TRBD1 on 5 matching bases. V dropped 4 bases and J dropped 6 bases, with 15 bases sitting between them. Germline lookup yields CDR1 MNHNS and CDR2 SASEGT. The length of the CDR3 is 14 residues. The CDR3 bases are TGTGCCAGCAGTGGAGGGACGCACCCGGATGGCTACACCTTC. Translating it yields CASSGGTHPDGYTF.

This chain connects TRBV15 to TRBJ1-1; 7 positions match TRBD1. The CDR3 consists of 16 residues. Germline CDR1 is LNHNV and CDR2 is YYDKDF (reference sequence). CDR3 sequence (DNA): TGTGCACCTTGGGACGAGACAGGGTTACTGAACACTGAAGCTTTCTTT. Protein product: CAPWDETGLLNTEAFF.

The rearrangement links TRBV6-1 to TRBJ1-5; D is unclear. Trimming stripped 2 bases from V and 3 bases from J, with 11 bases between. The CDR3 loop spans 15 amino acids. Germline V gene sequence: CDR1 MNHNS, CDR2 SASEGT. As DNA, the CDR3 is TGTGCCAGCAGTGAAACGAAGATCCCCAATCAGCCCCAGCATTTT. It specifies CASSETKIPNQPQHF.

About this clone: The same CDR3 can be traced to other DNA sequences in this sample. V usage is TRBV27 and J usage is TRBJ2-7, with 8 positions matching TRBD1. The CDR3 consists of 16 residues. CDR1 MNHEY and CDR2 SMNVEV come from the germline V gene (reference sequence). The trim removed 0 bases at V and 3 bases at J, leaving 7 bases unmatched. The CDR3 protein is CASSLSPGTGFYEQYF. CDR3 DNA: TGTGCCAGCAGTTTATCGCCCGGGACAGGATTCTACGAGCAGTACTTC.

The chain has TRBV2 and TRBJ1-5, with no clear D. Germline assignment: CDR1 SNHLY and CDR2 FYNNEI. The V end lost 2 bases, the J end lost 4 bases, and 9 bases lay between the germline ends. CDR3 length: 14 residues. CDR3 amino acids: CASSELDTNQPQHF. CDR3 nucleotide sequence: TGTGCCAGCAGTGAACTAGACACAAATCAGCCCCAGCATTTT. Combining the CDR3 with reference TRBV2 and TRBJ1-5 gives the whole variable domain EPEVTQTPSHQVTQMGQEVILRCVPISNHLYFYWYRQILGQKVEFLVSFYNNEISEKSEIFDDQFSVERPDGSNFTLKIRSTKLEDSAMYFCASSELDTNQPQHFGDGTRLSIL.

The V gene is TRBV7-9, the J gene TRBJ2-3, with D hard to call. CDR3 size: 16 residues. Trimming stripped 2 bases from V and 0 bases from J, with 12 bases between. The germline CDR1 and CDR2 sequences are SEHNR and FQNEAQ (reference sequence). CDR3 sequence reads: CASSLITASSTDTQYF. The CDR3 DNA reads as TGTGCCAGCAGCTTAATCACGGCTTCTAGCACAGATACGCAGTATTTT.